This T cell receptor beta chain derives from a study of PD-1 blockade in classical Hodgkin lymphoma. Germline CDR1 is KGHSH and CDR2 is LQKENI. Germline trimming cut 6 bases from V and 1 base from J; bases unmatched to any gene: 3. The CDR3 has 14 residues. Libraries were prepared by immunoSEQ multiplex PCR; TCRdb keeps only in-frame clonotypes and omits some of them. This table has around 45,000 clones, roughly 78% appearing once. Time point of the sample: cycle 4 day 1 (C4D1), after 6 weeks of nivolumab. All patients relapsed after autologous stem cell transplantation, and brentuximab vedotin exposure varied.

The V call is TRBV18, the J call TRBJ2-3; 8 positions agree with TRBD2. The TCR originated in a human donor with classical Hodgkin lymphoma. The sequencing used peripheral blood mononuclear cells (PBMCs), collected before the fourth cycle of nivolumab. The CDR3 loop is CASSGGVGTDTQYF. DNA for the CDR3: TGTGCCAGCTCCGGGGGGGTTGGCACAGATACGCAGTATTTT. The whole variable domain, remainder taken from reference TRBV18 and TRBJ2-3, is NAGVMQNPRHLVRRRGQEARLRCSPMKGHSHVYWYRQLPEEGLKFMVYLQKENIIDESGMPKERFSAEFPKEGPSILRIQQVVRGDSAAYFCASSGGVGTDTQYFGPGTRLTVL.